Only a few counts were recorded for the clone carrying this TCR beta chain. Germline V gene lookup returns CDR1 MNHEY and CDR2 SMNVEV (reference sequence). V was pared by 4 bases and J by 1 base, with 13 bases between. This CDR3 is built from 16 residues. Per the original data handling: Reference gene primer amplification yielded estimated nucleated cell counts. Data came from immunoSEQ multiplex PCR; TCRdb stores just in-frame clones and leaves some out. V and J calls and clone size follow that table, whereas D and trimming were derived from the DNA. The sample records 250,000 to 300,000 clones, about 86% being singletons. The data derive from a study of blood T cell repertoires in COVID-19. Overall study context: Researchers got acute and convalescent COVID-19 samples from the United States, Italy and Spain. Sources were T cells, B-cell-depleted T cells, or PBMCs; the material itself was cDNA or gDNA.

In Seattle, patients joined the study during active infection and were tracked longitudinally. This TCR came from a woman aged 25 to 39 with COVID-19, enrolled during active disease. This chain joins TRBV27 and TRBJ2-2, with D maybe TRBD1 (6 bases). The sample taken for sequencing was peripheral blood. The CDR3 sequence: CASSSSGTLNTGELFF. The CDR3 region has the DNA TGTGCCAGCAGTTCGTCCGGGACACTGAACACCGGGGAGCTGTTTTTT.